The 30 T cell receptor beta chains below come from one sample, sequenced in a study of blood T cell repertoires in COVID-19. Method: immunoSEQ multiplex PCR; TCRdb's copy keeps in-frame clones and lacks some. Seen here are about 310,000 clones, 87% observed once, and the top ten hold 2% to 3%. The sequencing input was peripheral blood. These receptors were collected from a young man with active or convalescent COVID-19.

V usage is TRBV27 and J usage is TRBJ1-1; 8 positions agree with TRBD1. The CDR3 covers 17 residues. The trim removed 2 bases at V and 0 bases at J, leaving 8 bases unmatched. Germline assignment: CDR1 MNHEY and CDR2 SMNVEV (reference sequence). This CDR3 is CASSLSYRGIMNTEAFF. As DNA, the CDR3 is TGTGCCAGCAGTTTAAGCTACAGGGGGATAATGAACACTGAAGCTTTCTTT.

The rearrangement joins TRBV20-1 to TRBJ1-3, with D tentatively TRBD1 (5 bases). The CDR3 runs to 16 residues. CDR1 and CDR2 (germline): DFQATT, SNEGSKA (reference sequence). Trimming removed 3 bases from V and 0 bases from J, with 15 bases in between. CDR3: CSASAPDSYSGNTIYF. The CDR3 nucleotides read TGCAGTGCTAGTGCCCCAGACAGCTACTCTGGAAACACCATATATTTT.

The chain recombines TRBV5-8 with TRBJ2-1; 9 bases agree with TRBD2. In germline, CDR1 is SGHTS, CDR2 YDEGEE. V lost 0 bases, J lost 3 bases, and 1 base stayed unmatched. CDR3 size: 15 residues. CDR3 nucleotide sequence: TGTGCCAGCAGCTTGGGACTAGCGGTCTACAATGAGCAGTTCTTC. Its protein product is CASSLGLAVYNEQFF.

This clone came up once. J is TRBJ2-7 and V is TRBV12-3 or TRBV12-4; D may be TRBD1 (6 bases). CDR3 length equals 13 residues. The V end was cut by 10 bases, the J end by 1 base, with 14 bases between. DNA for the CDR3: TGTGCCACCATGAGGGGGTGGTCCTACGAGCAGTACTTC. The encoded protein is CATMRGWSYEQYF.

V is TRBV28 and J is TRBJ2-5; 8 nucleotides agree with TRBD2. Germline V gene data show CDR1 as MDHEN and CDR2 as SYDVKM. V was clipped by 5 bases and J by 4 bases; unmatched bases: 6. The CDR3 covers 14 residues. The CDR3 DNA reads as TGTGCCAGCAGTCCCTCAGCGGGAGTAGAGACCCAGTACTTC. Its translation: CASSPSAGVETQYF.

This sequence joins TRBV7-2 and TRBJ2-5; 10 bases line up with TRBD2. CDR3 size: 14 residues. In germline, CDR1 is SGHTA, CDR2 FQGNSA. The V gene end was trimmed by 3 bases and the J gene end by 4 bases; junction bases not matched to a gene: 2. CDR3 nucleotide sequence: TGTGCCAGCAGCTTTTCTAGCGGGGGAGAGACCCAGTACTTC. Its translation: CASSFSSGGETQYF. The entire variable domain, with the rest obtained from reference TRBV7-2 and TRBJ2-5, is as follows: GAGVSQSPSNKVTEKGKDVELRCDPISGHTALYWYRQSLGQGLEFLIYFQGNSAPDKSGLPSDRFSAERTGGSVSTLTIQRTQQEDSAVYLCASSFSSGGETQYFGPGTRLLVL.

V usage is TRBV19 and J usage is TRBJ1-2; TRBD1 matches at 9 bases. CDR1 is LNHDA, CDR2 SQIVND, per germline (reference sequence). Unmatched junction bases numbered 6, after V lost 5 bases and J lost 8 bases. This CDR3 contains 13 residues. The CDR3 protein is CASSPQGAWGYTF. CDR3 nucleotide sequence: TGTGCCAGTAGTCCACAGGGGGCTTGGGGCTACACCTTC.

The chain uses TRBV9 and TRBJ2-7; 7 positions agree with TRBD1. This CDR3 is built from 15 residues. Per germline, CDR1 SGDLS and CDR2 YYNGEE. V shed 0 bases, J shed 7 bases, and the junction held 10 bases outside the gene matches. The chain's CDR3 is CASSVGGGGPTEQYF. The DNA for the CDR3 is TGTGCCAGCAGCGTAGGAGGGGGCGGCCCTACAGAGCAGTACTTC.

The rearrangement links TRBV2 to TRBJ1-6; D uncertain. V shed 11 bases and J shed 5 bases, with 25 bases lying between them. This CDR3 has 17 residues. From germline, CDR1 is SNHLY and CDR2 FYNNEI. The CDR3 sequence: CAAGSAAPHWNNSPLHF. For the CDR3, the DNA is TGTGCCGCCGGCAGCGCAGCTCCCCACTGGAATAATTCACCCCTCCACTTT.

The chain joins TRBV7-6 to TRBJ2-2; possible D gene TRBD1, 6 bases. The CDR3 loop spans 16 amino acids. Trimming cost V 5 bases and J 5 bases, with 18 bases left between them. Germline loops: CDR1 SGHVS, CDR2 FNYEAQ. This chain's CDR3 is CASSQPSGTLTGELFF. In DNA, the CDR3 is TGTGCCAGCAGCCAGCCCTCCGGGACACTTACCGGGGAGCTGTTTTTT.

The rearrangement uses TRBV7-2 and TRBJ2-5; 8 bases align to TRBD1. V lost 1 base to trimming and J lost 5 bases; unmatched junction nucleotides: 3. The CDR3 sequence is 14 residues long. The germline gives CDR1 SGHTA, CDR2 FQGNSA. This chain's CDR3 is CASSLERTGETQYF. CDR3 in DNA: TGTGCCAGCAGCTTAGAGAGGACAGGGGAGACCCAGTACTTC.

Note on this clone: The sample contains more than one DNA sequence encoding this CDR3. V and J are TRBV11-2 and TRBJ2-3; 11 nucleotides agree with TRBD2. Germline lookup yields CDR1 SGHAT and CDR2 FQNNGV. Trimming removed 5 bases from V and 2 bases from J; junction bases left unmatched: 3. The CDR3 is 15 amino acids. DNA of the CDR3: TGTGCCAGCAGCCCACTAGCGGGGGCCACAGATACGCAGTATTTT. Translating it yields CASSPLAGATDTQYF.

The chain uses TRBV29-1 and TRBJ1-3; D gene ambiguous. Trimming shortened V by 4 bases and J by 0 bases, and 16 bases separated the two germline ends. The germline V gene encodes CDR1 SQVTM and CDR2 ANQGSEA. The length of the CDR3 is 16 residues. The CDR3 DNA is TGCAGCGTTGCCGAAAAATGGGCTGTCTCTGGAAACACCATATATTTT. Protein product: CSVAEKWAVSGNTIYF.

The chain recombines TRBV15 with TRBJ1-2, with D maybe TRBD1 (5 bases). V lost 5 bases to trimming and J lost 4 bases, with 20 bases between them. Germline lookup yields CDR1 LNHNV and CDR2 YYDKDF (reference sequence). This CDR3 has 16 amino acids. CDR3 nucleotides: TGTGCCACCAGCCGACCGCAGGGACTTGGATCCTATGGCTACACCTTC. Translating gives CATSRPQGLGSYGYTF.

This sequence joins TRBV5-1 and TRBJ1-6; 7 bases align to TRBD1. The CDR3 sequence is 14 residues long. The germline gives CDR1 SGHRS, CDR2 YFSETQ. V was clipped by 4 bases and J by 8 bases; unmatched bases: 6. The chain's CDR3 is CASSPTTGDSPLHF. In nucleotides, the CDR3 is TGCGCCAGCAGCCCAACCACAGGGGATTCACCCCTCCACTTT.

The chain combines TRBV3-1 (or the pseudogene TRBV3-2) with TRBJ1-5; D is perhaps TRBD1 (5 bases). The V end lost 5 bases, the J end lost 7 bases, and 24 bases lay between the germline ends. The CDR3 is 17 amino acids. Germline lookup yields CDR1 LGHDT and CDR2 YNNKEL (reference sequence). CDR3 nucleotides: TGTGCCAGCAGCTCGAACAAGAGTTCAGGGTCGGTCCAGCCCCAGCATTTT. Residues: CASSSNKSSGSVQPQHF.

This clone came up once. J is TRBJ2-2 and V is TRBV11-2; 9 bases are a match to TRBD2. V lost 5 bases, J lost 7 bases, and 8 bases stayed unmatched. Germline V gene data show CDR1 as SGHAT and CDR2 as FQNNGV. The CDR3 spans 15 residues. The CDR3 loop is CASSEVAGVGGELFF. The DNA for the CDR3 is TGTGCCAGCAGCGAAGTAGCGGGAGTGGGCGGGGAGCTGTTTTTT. The whole variable domain, remainder taken from reference TRBV11-2 and TRBJ2-2, is EAGVAQSPRYKIIEKRQSVAFWCNPISGHATLYWYQQILGQGPKLLIQFQNNGVVDDSQLPKDRFSAERLKGVDSTLKIQPAKLEDSAVYLCASSEVAGVGGELFFGEGSRLTVL.

The rearrangement links TRBV24-1 to TRBJ2-7; D is unresolved. CDR1 and CDR2 (germline): KGHDR, SFDVKD. Trimming left V 2 bases short and J 3 bases short, with 7 bases between. The CDR3 loop spans 13 amino acids. The DNA of the CDR3 is TGTGCCACCAGTGATTCAGATCTCTACGAGCAGTACTTC. Translated, it gives CATSDSDLYEQYF.

The chain is built from TRBV6-1 and TRBJ2-7; a weak D match, TRBD1 (6 bases). Trimming took 5 bases from V and 3 from J, leaving 14 bases between them. This CDR3 has 14 residues. Germline-derived CDR1 and CDR2 are MNHNS and SASEGT. The CDR3 protein is CASSYRDTIYEQYF. The CDR3 bases are TGTGCCAGCAGTTATCGGGACACGATCTACGAGCAGTACTTC.

This clone showed up just once. The chain links TRBV10-2 to TRBJ2-2; D is ambiguous. CDR3 length: 13 amino acids. V was pared by 2 bases and J by 6 bases, with 7 bases between. Germline-derived CDR1 and CDR2 are WSHSY and SAAADI. The CDR3 here is CASSERRAGELFF. The CDR3 region has the DNA TGCGCCAGCAGTGAGCGACGGGCCGGGGAGCTGTTTTTT.

This chain uses TRBV5-4 with TRBJ2-1; no clear D gene. CDR1 is SGHNT and CDR2 is YYREEE in the germline V gene (reference sequence). V gave up 0 bases and J gave up 8 bases, with 6 bases separating them. The CDR3 spans 12 residues. Here the CDR3 DNA reads TGTGCCAGCAGCTTGGCCGGTCATGAGCAGTTCTTC. Amino acid sequence: CASSLAGHEQFF.

The chain links TRBV18 to TRBJ2-7, with 7 positions matching TRBD1. Looked up from germline, CDR1 is KGHSH and CDR2 is LQKENI. The J segment lost 2 bases and the V segment lost 1 base, leaving 5 bases of the junction unmatched. This CDR3 has 15 residues. CDR3 nucleotide sequence: TGTGCCAGCTCACCACAGGGGGCTTTTACCTACGAGCAGTACTTC. It codes for CASSPQGAFTYEQYF. The full variable domain, its missing parts supplied by reference TRBV18 and TRBJ2-7, is NAGVMQNPRHLVRRRGQEARLRCSPMKGHSHVYWYRQLPEEGLKFMVYLQKENIIDESGMPKERFSAEFPKEGPSILRIQQVVRGDSAAYFCASSPQGAFTYEQYFGPGTRLTVT.

The V call is TRBV7-9, the J call TRBJ2-5; 12 bases line up with TRBD2. CDR3 length: 15 amino acids. Trimming took 5 bases from V and 5 from J; bases not matched to a gene: 6. Germline V lookup: CDR1 SEHNR, CDR2 FQNEAQ (reference sequence). CDR3 sequence (DNA): TGTGCCAGCAGCAGGCTAGCGGGGGGGCTGGAGACCCAGTACTTC. Translated: CASSRLAGGLETQYF. Based on the CDR3 plus reference TRBV7-9 and TRBJ2-5, the full variable domain is DTGVSQNPRHKITKRGQNVTFRCDPISEHNRLYWYRQTLGQGPEFLTYFQNEAQLEKSRLLSDRFSAERPKGSFSTLEIQRTEQGDSAMYLCASSRLAGGLETQYFGPGTRLLVL.

This clone came up once. V usage is TRBV19 and J usage is TRBJ1-5; D may be TRBD1 (6 bases). The V end lost 1 base, the J end lost 4 bases, and 11 bases lay between the germline ends. Germline CDR1 is LNHDA and CDR2 is SQIVND (reference sequence). This CDR3 region has 15 residues. The CDR3 protein is CASSIVGQRNQPQHF. The CDR3 region has the DNA TGTGCCAGTAGTATAGTCGGACAGAGAAATCAGCCCCAGCATTTT. Full variable domain (missing parts from reference TRBV19 and TRBJ1-5): DGGITQSPKYLFRKEGQNVTLSCEQNLNHDAMYWYRQDPGQGLRLIYYSQIVNDFQKGDIAEGYSVSREKKESFPLTVTSAQKNPTAFYLCASSIVGQRNQPQHFGDGTRLSIL.

The V gene is TRBV29-1, the J gene TRBJ1-1, with D perhaps matching TRBD1 (6 bases). The germline V gene has CDR1 SQVTM and CDR2 ANQGSEA. CDR3 size: 14 residues. V was pared by 1 base and J by 4 bases, with 13 bases between. The CDR3 nucleotides are TGCAGCGTTGAAGGTGTTAGGGGGAGCACTGAAGCTTTCTTT. Translating gives CSVEGVRGSTEAFF.

A word on this clone: This CDR3 is also generated by other DNA sequences in the sample. V gene TRBV7-7 combines with J gene TRBJ2-5, with 14 bases lining up with TRBD2. The trim removed 5 bases at V and 4 bases at J, leaving 3 bases unmatched. The CDR3 sequence is 15 residues long. The germline V gene has CDR1 SSHAT and CDR2 FNYEAQ (reference sequence). CDR3 sequence reads: CASSPGLAGGETQYF. Here the CDR3 DNA reads TGTGCCAGCAGCCCCGGACTAGCGGGGGGAGAGACCCAGTACTTC. Drawing the rest from reference TRBV7-7 and TRBJ2-5, the complete variable domain is GAGVSQSPRYKVTKRGQDVTLRCDPISSHATLYWYQQALGQGPEFLTYFNYEAQPDKSGLPSDRFSAERPEGSISTLTIQRTEQRDSAMYRCASSPGLAGGETQYFGPGTRLLVL.

This clone was detected many times. The chain combines TRBV19 with TRBJ2-1; 9 positions agree with TRBD2. The CDR3 is made up of 16 amino acids. Germline V gene sequence: CDR1 LNHDA, CDR2 SQIVND (reference sequence). V dropped 1 base and J dropped 7; count of bases not matched to a gene: 8. The CDR3 loop is CASSIVLAGAGNEQFF. As DNA, the CDR3 is TGTGCCAGTAGTATAGTCTTAGCGGGGGCGGGGAATGAGCAGTTCTTC.

The chain is built from TRBV29-1 and TRBJ1-2; 8 nucleotides line up with TRBD1. Germline V gives CDR1 SQVTM, CDR2 ANQGSEA. The CDR3 length is 13 residues. After removal of 7 bases from V and 2 bases from J, the junction contained 6 bases not matched to a gene. In DNA, the CDR3 is TGCAGCGCGCCCGGACAGGGAAACTATGGCTACACCTTC. Residues: CSAPGQGNYGYTF.

This clone was observed a single time. The rearrangement links TRBV12-3 or TRBV12-4 to TRBJ1-5; D call uncertain. V was cut by 1 base and J by 5 bases, with 6 bases left in between. The CDR3 covers 13 residues. The CDR3, as DNA: TGTGCCAGCAGTTTAGGGGGAGATCAGCCCCAGCATTTT. Its protein is CASSLGGDQPQHF.

This clone came up once. The chain recombines TRBV28 with TRBJ1-5, with D uncertain. Trimming pared 3 bases from V and 3 bases from J, leaving 3 bases between. This CDR3 is built from 12 residues. Germline assignment: CDR1 MDHEN and CDR2 SYDVKM. CDR3 loop: CASSLYNQPQHF. In nucleotides, the CDR3 is TGTGCCAGCAGTTTGTACAATCAGCCCCAGCATTTT.